This TCR beta chain is from a study of read filtering for tumor transcriptome and immune sequencing. This clonotype has a count of ten or more. The antigen remains undetermined. From approximately 400 ng of RNA, a library with molecular barcoded alpha/delta and beta/gamma adaptors was made. TCRdb itself ran the reads through MiXCR, one entry per CDR3 protein. Among some 40,000 distinct CDR3 sequences, 12% were seen once, and the ten largest hold 30% to 40%. The V end was cut by 2 bases, the J end by 2 bases, with 8 bases between. Per the germline V gene, CDR1 is SGHVS and CDR2 is FQNEAQ. The CDR3 totals 14 residues. Study-wide results and caveats: Dropping single-read clonotypes raised IR-seq and RNA-seq shared-clonotype correlation.

This chain uses TRBV7-8 with TRBJ2-3; D call uncertain. Sequencing was performed on a population of CD138-negative cells sorted from bone marrow. The sequence came from a donor at least 40 years old with multiple myeloma. The CDR3 loop reads CASSLSLSTDTQYF. CDR3 nucleotide sequence: TGTGCCAGCAGCTTAAGCCTCTCCACAGATACGCAGTATTTT.